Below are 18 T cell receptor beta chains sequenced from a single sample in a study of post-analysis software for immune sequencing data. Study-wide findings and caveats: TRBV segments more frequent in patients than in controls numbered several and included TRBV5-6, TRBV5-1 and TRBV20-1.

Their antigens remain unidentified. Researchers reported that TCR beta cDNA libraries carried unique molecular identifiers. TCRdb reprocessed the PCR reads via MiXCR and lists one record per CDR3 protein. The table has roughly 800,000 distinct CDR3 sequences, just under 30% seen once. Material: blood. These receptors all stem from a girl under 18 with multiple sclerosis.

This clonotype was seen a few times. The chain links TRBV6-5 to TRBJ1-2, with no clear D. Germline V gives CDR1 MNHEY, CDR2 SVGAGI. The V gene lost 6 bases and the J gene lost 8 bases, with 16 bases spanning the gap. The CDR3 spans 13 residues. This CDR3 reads CASRTPGPEGYTF. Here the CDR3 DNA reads TGTGCCAGCAGGACTCCGGGCCCCGAGGGCTACACCTTC.

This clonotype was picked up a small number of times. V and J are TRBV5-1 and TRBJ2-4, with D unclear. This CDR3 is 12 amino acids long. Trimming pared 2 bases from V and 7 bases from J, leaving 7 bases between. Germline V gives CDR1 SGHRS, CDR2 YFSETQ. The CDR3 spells CASSLAGNIQYF. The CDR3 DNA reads TGCGCCAGCAGCTTAGCCGGGAACATTCAGTACTTC.

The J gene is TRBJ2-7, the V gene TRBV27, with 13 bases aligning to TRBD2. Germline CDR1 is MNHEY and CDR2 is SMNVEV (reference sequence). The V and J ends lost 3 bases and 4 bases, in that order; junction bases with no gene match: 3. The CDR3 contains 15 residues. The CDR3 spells CASSLGTSGMYEQYF. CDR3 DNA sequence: TGTGCCAGCAGTTTGGGGACTAGCGGGATGTACGAGCAGTACTTC.

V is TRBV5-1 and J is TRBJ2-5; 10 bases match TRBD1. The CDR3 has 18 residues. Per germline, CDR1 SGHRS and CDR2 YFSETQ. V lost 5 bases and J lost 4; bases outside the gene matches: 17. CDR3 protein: CASRIVGQGFPGGETQYF. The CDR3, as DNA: TGCGCCAGCAGGATCGTGGGACAGGGGTTTCCAGGCGGAGAGACCCAGTACTTC. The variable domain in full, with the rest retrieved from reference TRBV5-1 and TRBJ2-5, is KAGVTQTPRYLIKTRGQQVTLSCSPISGHRSVSWYQQTPGQGLQFLFEYFSETQRNKGNFPGRFSGRQFSNSRSEMNVSTLELGDSALYLCASRIVGQGFPGGETQYFGPGTRLLVL.

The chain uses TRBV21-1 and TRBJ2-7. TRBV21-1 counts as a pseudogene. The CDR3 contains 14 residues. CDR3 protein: CASSKESSPYEQYF. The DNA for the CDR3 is TGTGCCAGCAGCAAAGAAAGCAGCCCCTACGAGCAGTACTTC.

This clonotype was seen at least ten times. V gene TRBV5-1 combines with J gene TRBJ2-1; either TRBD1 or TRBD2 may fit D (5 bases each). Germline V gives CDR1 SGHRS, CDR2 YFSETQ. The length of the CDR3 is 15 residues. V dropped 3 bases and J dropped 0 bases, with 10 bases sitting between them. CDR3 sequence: CASSSGTPSYNEQFF. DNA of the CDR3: TGCGCCAGCAGCTCGGGGACGCCCTCCTACAATGAGCAGTTCTTC.

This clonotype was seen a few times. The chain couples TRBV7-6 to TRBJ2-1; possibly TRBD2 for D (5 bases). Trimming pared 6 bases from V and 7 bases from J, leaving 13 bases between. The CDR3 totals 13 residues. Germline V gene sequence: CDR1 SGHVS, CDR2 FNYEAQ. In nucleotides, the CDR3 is TGTGCCAGCAGACCAGGCGGGCTGAATGAGCAGTTCTTC. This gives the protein CASRPGGLNEQFF. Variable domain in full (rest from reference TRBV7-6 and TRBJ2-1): GAGVSQSPRYKVTKRGQDVALRCDPISGHVSLYWYRQALGQGPEFLTYFNYEAQQDKSGLPNDRFSAERPEGSISTLTIQRTEQRDSAMYRCASRPGGLNEQFFGPGTRLTVL.

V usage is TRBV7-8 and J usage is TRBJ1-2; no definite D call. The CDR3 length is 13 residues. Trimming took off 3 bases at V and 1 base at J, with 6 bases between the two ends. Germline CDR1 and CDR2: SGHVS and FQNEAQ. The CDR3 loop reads CASSFDHNYGYTF. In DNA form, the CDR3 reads TGTGCCAGCAGCTTTGACCATAACTATGGCTACACCTTC.

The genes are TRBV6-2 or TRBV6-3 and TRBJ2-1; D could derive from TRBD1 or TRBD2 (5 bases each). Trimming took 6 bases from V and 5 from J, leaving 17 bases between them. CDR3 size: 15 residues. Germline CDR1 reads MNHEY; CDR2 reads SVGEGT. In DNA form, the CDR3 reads TGTGCCAGCAGGGGACGGGCGCCCCTGAACAATGAGCAGTTCTTC. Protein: CASRGRAPLNNEQFF.

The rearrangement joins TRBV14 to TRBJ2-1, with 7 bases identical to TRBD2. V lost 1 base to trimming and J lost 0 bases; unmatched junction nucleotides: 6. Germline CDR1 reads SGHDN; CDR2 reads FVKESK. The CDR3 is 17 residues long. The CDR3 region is CASSQVSAGVSYNEQFF. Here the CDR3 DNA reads TGTGCCAGCAGCCAAGTTTCCGCGGGAGTCTCCTACAATGAGCAGTTCTTC.

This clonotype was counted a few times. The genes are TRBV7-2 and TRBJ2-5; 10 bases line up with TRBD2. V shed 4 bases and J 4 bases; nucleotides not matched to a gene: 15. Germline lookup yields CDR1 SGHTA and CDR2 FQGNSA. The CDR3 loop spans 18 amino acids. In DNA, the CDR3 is TGTGCCAGCAGCTCTGAGACTAGCGGGTTCCCCGCTGGAGAGACCCAGTACTTC. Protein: CASSSETSGFPAGETQYF.

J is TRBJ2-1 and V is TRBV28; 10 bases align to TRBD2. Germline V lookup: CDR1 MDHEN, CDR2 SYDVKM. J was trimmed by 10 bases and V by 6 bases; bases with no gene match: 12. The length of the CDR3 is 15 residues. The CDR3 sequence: CASRGGTSASYEQFF. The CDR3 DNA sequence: TGTGCCAGCAGGGGCGGGACTAGCGCCTCCTACGAGCAGTTCTTC.

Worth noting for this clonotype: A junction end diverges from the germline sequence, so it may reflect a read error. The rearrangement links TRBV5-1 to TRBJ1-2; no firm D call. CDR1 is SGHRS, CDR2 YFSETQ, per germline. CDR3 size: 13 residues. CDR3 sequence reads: CVSSLDLNYGYTF. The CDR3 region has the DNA TGCGTCAGCAGTCTCGACCTTAACTATGGCTACACCTTC.

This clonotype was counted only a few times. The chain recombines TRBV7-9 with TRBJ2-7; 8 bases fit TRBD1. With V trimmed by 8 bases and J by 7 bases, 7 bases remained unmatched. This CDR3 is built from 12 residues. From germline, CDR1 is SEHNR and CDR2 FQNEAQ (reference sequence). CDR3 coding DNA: TGTGCCAGCGTAGACAGGGGAGGAGAGCAGTACTTC. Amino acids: CASVDRGGEQYF.

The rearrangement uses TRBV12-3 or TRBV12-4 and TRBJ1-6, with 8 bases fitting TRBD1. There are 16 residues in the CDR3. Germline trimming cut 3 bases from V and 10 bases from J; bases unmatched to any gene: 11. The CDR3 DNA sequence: TGTGCCAGCAGTTTCGTTACAGGGGGATTCGGCTCACCCCTCCACTTT. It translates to CASSFVTGGFGSPLHF.

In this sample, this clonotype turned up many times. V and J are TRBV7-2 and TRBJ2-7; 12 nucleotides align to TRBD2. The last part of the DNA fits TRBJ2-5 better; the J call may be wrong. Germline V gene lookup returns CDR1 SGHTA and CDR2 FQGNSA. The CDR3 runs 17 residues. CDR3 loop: CASSLAGLAGGQQTQYF. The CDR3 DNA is TGTGCCAGCAGCTTAGCGGGGCTAGCGGGAGGGCAGCAGACCCAGTACTTC.

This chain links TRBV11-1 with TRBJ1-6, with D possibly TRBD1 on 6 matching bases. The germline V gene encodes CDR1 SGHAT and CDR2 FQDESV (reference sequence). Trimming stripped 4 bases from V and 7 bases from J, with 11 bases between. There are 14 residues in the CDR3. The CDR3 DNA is TGTGCCAGCAGCTCCGACAGGACCAATTCACCCCTCCACTTT. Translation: CASSSDRTNSPLHF. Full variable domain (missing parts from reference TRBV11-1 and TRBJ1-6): EAEVAQSPRYKITEKSQAVAFWCDPISGHATLYWYRQILGQGPELLVQFQDESVVDDSQLPKDRFSAERLKGVDSTLKIQPAELGDSAMYLCASSSDRTNSPLHFGNGTRLTVT.

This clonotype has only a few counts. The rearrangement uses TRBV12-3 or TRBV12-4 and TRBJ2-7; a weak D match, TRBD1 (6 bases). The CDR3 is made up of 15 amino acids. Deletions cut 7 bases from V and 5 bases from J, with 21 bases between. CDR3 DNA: TGTGCCAGCACCCCGGACAGCCTCCTGGGAGACGAGCAGTACTTC. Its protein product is CASTPDSLLGDEQYF.